A single T cell receptor beta chain is shown here with its context. This specimen belongs to a study of blood T cell repertoires in COVID-19. For the study at large: Collection of acute and convalescent COVID-19 samples took place in the United States, Italy and Spain. Sources were T cells, B-cell-depleted T cells, or PBMCs; the material itself was cDNA or gDNA.

The CDR3 runs to 13 residues. Germline V lookup: CDR1 DFQATT, CDR2 SNEGSKA (reference sequence). Trimming stripped 3 bases from V and 0 bases from J, with 9 bases between. Under the authors' procedure: Nucleated cell number was recorded as an estimate derived from reference gene primer amplification. The assay was immunoSEQ multiplex PCR, and TCRdb's table has in-frame clones only and misses some. V and J calls and clone size are given by that table; D and trimming were obtained from the DNA. The table lists about 160,000 clones, 85% to 95% of them singletons. The sequence came from a woman between 50 and 59 years old with acute or convalescent COVID-19. The sequenced sample was peripheral blood. The V call is TRBV20-1, the J call TRBJ2-7, with D unresolved. CDR3 loop: CSASRAGSYEQYF. CDR3 coding DNA: TGCAGTGCTAGTCGCGCCGGCTCCTACGAGCAGTACTTC.